A selection of T cell receptor beta chains follows, all from one sample in a study of identical twins. TCRdb itself ran the 5' RACE reads through MiXCR, one entry per CDR3 protein. The data show about 390,000 distinct CDR3 sequences, 9% seen once. Sequenced: naive T cells sorted from blood. These receptors originate from a woman aged 45-59 years in good health. CDR3s include the opening cysteine and the closing phenylalanine or tryptophan. Fields, in order: D gene, V gene, clone size, J gene, CDR3 DNA, CDR3 protein. The D gene is left open where the match is weak. Some rows mark clone size as missing; the rest say once, few, many or name a class of expanded clone.

-	TRBV12-3/TRBV12-4	many	TRBJ2-1	TGTGCCAGCAGGAAGAGGGGTTACAATGAGCAGTTCTTC	CASRKRGYNEQFF
-	TRBV3-1	many	TRBJ2-1	TGTGCCAGCAGCGACGTAGCGGCCGGCTCCTACAATGAGCAGTTCTTC	CASSDVAAGSYNEQFF
-	TRBV11-2	few	TRBJ2-3	TGTGCCAGCAGCTTAGATCGTCCCAGGGATACGCAGTATTTT	CASSLDRPRDTQYF
-	TRBV3-1	-	TRBJ2-2	TGTGCCAGCAGCGTCGGAAACAGGGTTGGCGGGGAGCTGTTTTTT	CASSVGNRVGGELFF
-	TRBV6-5	many	TRBJ2-1	TGTGCCAGCAGTTACTGGGGGAATGAGCAGTTCTTC	CASSYWGNEQFF
TRBD2	TRBV11-2	many	TRBJ2-1	TGTGCCAGCAGCCAGGCTAGCGGGAGGGTCAATGAGCAGTTCTTC	CASSQASGRVNEQFF
TRBD1	TRBV7-9	few	TRBJ2-1	TGTGCCAGCAGCTTAGGTTTGACAGGGGCTTACAATGAGCAGTTCTTC	CASSLGLTGAYNEQFF
-	TRBV7-9	many	TRBJ2-3	TGTGCCAGCAGTTCTACGGTTGTTACGCAGTATTTT	CASSSTVVTQYF
-	TRBV11-2	-	TRBJ2-2	TGTGCCAGCCGAGTGAGCGGGACATACACCGGGGAGCTGTTTTTT	CASRVSGTYTGELFF
-	TRBV5-5	few	TRBJ1-2	TGTGCCAGCAGCCACACACAGGGTTTCTATGGCTACACCTTC	CASSHTQGFYGYTF
-	TRBV6-2/TRBV6-3	-	TRBJ2-2	TGTGCCAGCAGTTACTCACAGAACACCGGGGAGCTGTTTTTT	CASSYSQNTGELFF
TRBD2	TRBV9	-	TRBJ2-5	TGTGCCAGCAGCGTGACTAGCGGATCCCAAGAGACCCAGTACTTC	CASSVTSGSQETQYF
TRBD1	TRBV5-1	few	TRBJ2-7	TGCGCCAGCAGCTTCTCGCAGGGGGCGAGCTCCTACGAGCAGTACTTC	CASSFSQGASSYEQYF
TRBD1	TRBV4-1	-	TRBJ1-2	TGCGCCAGCAGGAGACAGGGGGATGGCTACACCTTC	CASRRQGDGYTF
TRBD1	TRBV12-3/TRBV12-4	-	TRBJ1-5	TGTGCCAGCAGTCCAAACTGGGGGGGGACAGGCAATCAGCCCCAGCATTTT	CASSPNWGGTGNQPQHF
-	TRBV6-6	-	TRBJ2-3	TGTGCCAGCAGCAGAGACGCAGATACGCAGTATTTT	CASSRDADTQYF
TRBD1	TRBV28	many	TRBJ2-3	TGTGCCACCCTCCCGGGACAGGGGGCTGCAGATACGCAGTATTTT	CATLPGQGAADTQYF
TRBD2	TRBV19	-	TRBJ2-7	TGTGCCAGTAGTATTTCAGCGGGAGCAAGCGAGCAGTACTTC	CASSISAGASEQYF
-	TRBV12-3/TRBV12-4	few	TRBJ2-3	TGTGCCAGCAGCCCACTGGGGGGAAAGAGCACAGATACGCAGTATTTT	CASSPLGGKSTDTQYF
-	TRBV6-1	once	TRBJ2-3	TGTGCCAGCAGTGAACGCGCAGGGAAGGGTACAGATACGCAGTATTTT	CASSERAGKGTDTQYF
TRBD2	TRBV7-2	many	TRBJ2-3	TGTGCCAGCAGCCAACTAGCGGGAGCTAAGACAGATACGCAGTATTTT	CASSQLAGAKTDTQYF
-	TRBV20-1	many	TRBJ1-1	TGCAGTGCTAGAGAAACGGTCATGAACACTGAAGCTTTCTTT	CSARETVMNTEAFF
TRBD1	TRBV12-3/TRBV12-4	-	TRBJ2-1	TGTGCCACACACGAATCCGGGACAGGGGATGAGCAGTTCTTC	CATHESGTGDEQFF
TRBD1	TRBV5-4	-	TRBJ2-1	TGTGCCAGCAGCTTGGGAGGCAGGGGGCGCTTCAATGAGCAGTTCTTC	CASSLGGRGRFNEQFF
-	TRBV4-1	-	TRBJ1-3	TGCGCCAGCAGCCAAGTGCACAGAGGCTCTGGAAACACCATATATTTT	CASSQVHRGSGNTIYF
-	TRBV29-1	many	TRBJ1-2	TGCAGCGTTGACCCAGGGCCGAATGTGAACTATGGCTACACCTTC	CSVDPGPNVNYGYTF
TRBD2	TRBV7-9	few	TRBJ2-1	TGTGCCAGCAGCATTCCTAGCGGGAGGGCGGGTTACAATGAGCAGTTCTTC	CASSIPSGRAGYNEQFF
-	TRBV29-1	-	TRBJ1-2	TGCAGCGTTGGATTGGGATCCCTTAGTTCGTATGGCTACACCTTC	CSVGLGSLSSYGYTF
TRBD2	TRBV4-2	few	TRBJ2-5	TGTGCCAGCAGCCAAGTTCGGGGTTTCAAGCGGGAGCAAGAGACCCAGTACTTC	CASSQVRGFKREQETQYF
-	TRBV3-1	many	TRBJ2-1	TGTGCCAGCAGCCAAGATCTGGTGAGTTTAGGTGAGCAGTTCTTC	CASSQDLVSLGEQFF
TRBD2	TRBV29-1	-	TRBJ2-1	TGCAGCGTTGAGCGGCTAGCGGGAGTCTATGAGCAGTTCTTC	CSVERLAGVYEQFF
TRBD2	TRBV5-1	-	TRBJ2-3	TGCGCCAGCAAGGTTAGCGGGTCTAGCACAAATACGCAGTATTTT	CASKVSGSSTNTQYF